This paragraph reports one T cell receptor (beta chain). Antigen unknown. The sample is drawn from a study of T cells expressing NK-cell markers. Study outcomes and limitations: For six donors, the dominant NKG2C+ clonotypes made up about 1.0-7.5% of their CD8+ T cells.

TCRdb reprocessed the 5' RACE reads; each CDR3 protein has one entry and no DNA is given. Its table records 400,000 to 550,000 distinct CDR3 sequences. The CDR3 length is 13 residues. Germline V gene sequence: CDR1 GTSNPN, CDR2 SVGIG (reference sequence). The rearrangement joins TRBV30 to TRBJ2-5; TCRdb lists TRBD2, though no DNA is available to test this call. Sequenced sample: blood T cells: a sorted CD56 or NKG2C T cell subset, CD4+ or CD8+ T cells, or bulk PBMC T cells (not recorded which). The source is a woman aged 18-69 years in good health. The CDR3 here is CAWRGLAVETQYF.